This is a list of T cell receptor beta chains from one sample in a study of control samples from healthy donors and cancer patients. Method: immunoSEQ multiplex PCR; TCRdb's copy keeps in-frame clones and lacks some. Of roughly 160,000 clones in the sample, about 95% are singletons; the top ten hold around 15%. The sequenced sample consisted of PBMCs. These receptors were collected from a man in his 60s with colorectal cancer. Each CDR3 is given with its conserved first and last residue. D genes are given only for firm matches. For some rows the clone size is stated as once, few or many, or as a class when expanded; others skip it.

v_gene	d_gene	abundance	j_gene	CDR3nt	CDR3aa
TRBV2	.	.	TRBJ1-2	TGTGCCAGCATGATGGACTTCAGGGGCTACACCTTC	CASMMDFRGYTF
TRBV5-1	TRBD1	.	TRBJ1-1	TGCGCCAGCAGTCTACAGGGGGCGGGCACTGAAGCTTTCTTT	CASSLQGAGTEAFF
TRBV19	TRBD2	.	TRBJ2-1	TGTGCCAGTAGTATTGATTCAGGGCTAGCGGGGAACAATGAGCAGTTCTTC	CASSIDSGLAGNNEQFF
TRBV25-1	.	.	TRBJ2-1	TGTGCCAGCAGTGAAAGGGCAGGGAGGCGGCATGAGCAGTTCTTC	CASSERAGRRHEQFF
TRBV5-4	TRBD1	.	TRBJ2-5	TGTGCCAGCAGCTATCCGGGACAGGGTGAAGAGACCCAGTACTTC	CASSYPGQGEETQYF
TRBV27	TRBD2	.	TRBJ2-7	TGTGCCAGCAGCCCGACGATGGGAGGGAACCACGAGCAGTACTTC	CASSPTMGGNHEQYF
TRBV21-1	.	.	TRBJ1-2	TGTGCCAGCAGCAAACCCCCGGATGGCTACACCTTC	CASSKPPDGYTF
TRBV29-1	.	.	TRBJ2-2	TGCAGCGTTGTACTAGCCGACGGGGAGCTGTTTTTT	CSVVLADGELFF
TRBV18	.	.	TRBJ1-1	TGTGCCAGCTCTCCAATAGGGATTAACACTGAAGCTTTCTTT	CASSPIGINTEAFF
TRBV29-1	.	.	TRBJ2-2	TGCAGCGCTGGGGTTTTGGGCACCGGGGAGCTGTTTTTT	CSAGVLGTGELFF
TRBV5-1	.	.	TRBJ2-7	TGCGCCAGCAGCTTCAACAGGGACTCCTACGAGCAGTACTTC	CASSFNRDSYEQYF
TRBV9	TRBD2	once	TRBJ2-1	TGTGCCAGCAGCATTACTAGCGGGAGCTACAATGAGCAGTTCTTC	CASSITSGSYNEQFF
TRBV5-8	TRBD1	.	TRBJ1-4	TGTGCCAGCAGCCAGGGACAGGGGGCCTTTAATGAAAAACTGTTTTTT	CASSQGQGAFNEKLFF
TRBV29-1	.	once	TRBJ2-2	TGCAGCGTTGAGGCAGGGGGGGGGCCCACCGGGGAGCTGTTTTTT	CSVEAGGGPTGELFF
TRBV4-1	.	.	TRBJ1-2	TGCGCCAGCAGCCAAACACCTAACTATGGCTACACCTTC	CASSQTPNYGYTF
TRBV7-2	.	once	TRBJ1-2	TGTGCCAGCAGCTTGGGAAGCTCTGGCTACACCTTC	CASSLGSSGYTF
TRBV7-7	.	.	TRBJ2-1	TGTGCCAGCAGCTTTTCGGGGGCCGGAAATGAGCAGTTCTTC	CASSFSGAGNEQFF
TRBV4-1	.	.	TRBJ1-3	TGCGCCAGCAGCCAACACCCGACCCCCAACTCAAGGGAGCTATCTGGAAACACCATATATTTT	CASSQHPTPNSRELSGNTIYF
TRBV7-2	.	.	TRBJ2-5	TGTGCCAGCAGCTTAGAGGGCTTCCAAGAGACCCAGTACTTC	CASSLEGFQETQYF
TRBV6-5	TRBD2	.	TRBJ2-3	TGTGCCAGCAGTTACGGGACTAGCGCAGATACGCAGTATTTT	CASSYGTSADTQYF
TRBV7-2	TRBD1	.	TRBJ1-4	TGTGCCAGCAGCCCGCAGACAGGGGGCGGCGAAAAACTGTTTTTT	CASSPQTGGGEKLFF
TRBV7-2	.	.	TRBJ1-2	TGTGCCAGCAGCTTAGGCGGATATGGCTACACCTTC	CASSLGGYGYTF
TRBV24-1	.	.	TRBJ2-3	TGTGCCACCAGTGACTTGGACAGCACAGATACGCAGTATTTT	CATSDLDSTDTQYF
TRBV4-2	.	.	TRBJ2-1	TGTGCCAGCAGCCAAGTCGTCGGCCAGGGAGTCGATGAGCAGTTCTTC	CASSQVVGQGVDEQFF
TRBV25-1	.	once	TRBJ2-7	TGTGCCAGCAGTGCACTATTCGAGCAGTACTTC	CASSALFEQYF
TRBV11-2	TRBD1	once	TRBJ2-1	TGTGCCAGCAGACCTCTTCCGGGACAGGGGGAGAATGAGCAGTTCTTC	CASRPLPGQGENEQFF
TRBV5-5	.	.	TRBJ2-6	TGTGCCAGCAGCTTATTTGGATCTGGGGCCAACGTCCTGACTTTC	CASSLFGSGANVLTF